These T cell receptor beta chains were read from a single sample in a study of response to subunit inactivated influenza vaccine. One entry per CDR3 protein, called by TCRdb with MiXCR from the RT-PCR reads. Altogether approximately 530,000 distinct CDR3 sequences are present, less than 10% being singletons, with the ten largest covering 10% to 15%. The specimen comprised PBMCs from blood, sampled 23 months after vaccination. The receptors derive from a man aged 45 to 70 who received an inactivated influenza vaccine. Both conserved end residues are trimmed from each CDR3.

>TRBJ2-1|TRBV20-1
SARDGAGGGNEQF
>TRBJ2-1|TRBV7-9
ASSSPTTGDYNEQF
>TRBJ1-2|TRBV6-1
ASSNSGGAYYGYT
>TRBJ2-2|TRBV2
ASSVPGRNTGELF
>TRBJ2-5|TRBV29-1
SVGLVIQETQY
>TRBJ2-1|TRBV5-1
ASQLLTSYNEQF
>TRBJ1-6|TRBV28
ASSLSPEQKLLSWSYNSPLH
>TRBJ1-5|TRBV20-1
SAQRRYQPQH
>TRBJ1-5|TRBV19
ASTGSNQPQH
>TRBJ1-6|TRBV5-1
ASSEGAGNSPLH
>TRBJ1-1|TRBV10-3
AISPITRNTEAF
>TRBJ2-1|TRBV3-1
ASSFISGTGGNEQF
>TRBJ2-7|TRBV10-3
AISESGAKWH
>TRBJ2-3|TRBV28
ASSFAGGTSTDTQY
>TRBJ2-3|TRBV12-3/TRBV12-4
ASSRTSGGLTDTQY
>TRBJ2-1|TRBV7-2
ASSLDGRGGLGEQF
>TRBJ2-1|TRBV19
AVGTSGRNEQF
>TRBJ2-1|TRBV20-1
SARMTGIVSQREYNEQF
>TRBJ2-3|TRBV7-9
ASSLSGGSTDTQY
>TRBJ2-1|TRBV20-1
SARPGRHNEQF
>TRBJ2-1|TRBV28
ASSPGLGTRNNEQF
>TRBJ2-7|TRBV18
ASSPQQDRAFYEQY
>TRBJ1-2|TRBV7-2
ASSFDRGFYGYT
>TRBJ2-1|TRBV10-3
AIMGEREYNEQF
>TRBJ2-3|TRBV20-1
SASPTSSGSVATQY
>TRBJ1-4|TRBV5-6
ASSTTGLDEKLF
>TRBJ2-7|TRBV5-1
ASSLAVGASYEQY
>TRBJ1-3|TRBV28
ASSPTDRGRDTIY
>TRBJ2-7|TRBV6-1
ASRGQGSAYEQY
>TRBJ2-7|TRBV20-1
SARLRSVYEQY
>TRBJ2-1|TRBV25-1
ASTAGGRNEQF
>TRBJ1-6|TRBV11-2
ASSSVRGYSPLH
>TRBJ2-3|TRBV5-1
ASRPTGGSPTDTQY
>TRBJ2-7|TRBV5-5
ASSLEGGREQY
>TRBJ2-2|TRBV11-2
ASSFDLGGTGELF
>TRBJ2-3|TRBV7-2
ASSYASRPGDTQY
>TRBJ1-1|TRBV11-2
ASSLAWGGEAF
>TRBJ2-2|TRBV12-3/TRBV12-4
TSSLLRLAGGTGELF
>TRBJ2-1|TRBV5-1
ASSTPTGGLYNEQF
>TRBJ2-7|TRBV6-1
ASKDRGRGEQY
>TRBJ2-3|TRBV6-5
ASSYGSGGYTDTQY
>TRBJ2-2|TRBV11-2
ASSYALRKGGELF
>TRBJ1-1|TRBV20-1
SASKQGPEAF
>TRBJ2-4|TRBV2
ASSEHYPAKNIQY
>TRBJ2-1|TRBV24-1
ATTGSGYNEQF
>TRBJ1-1|TRBV27
ASRPTGRGTEAF
>TRBJ1-1|TRBV5-1
ASSHGRLNTEAF
>TRBJ1-6|TRBV27
ASSLIGWQDNSPLH
>TRBJ2-7|TRBV20-1
SARPGGTPTEQY
>TRBJ2-7|TRBV5-1
ASTKGDIAYEQY
>TRBJ1-2|TRBV7-2
ATSVLSDYGYT
>TRBJ1-4|TRBV5-1
ASSWGNFATNEKLF
>TRBJ2-1|TRBV11-2
ASSRGTDPYNEQF
>TRBJ2-1|TRBV14
ASSPPGLAGVGQF
>TRBJ2-1|TRBV7-9
ASSWDLFNEQF
>TRBJ2-7|TRBV30
AWLRIGDRDYEQY
>TRBJ2-1|TRBV6-5
ASSYGGGLSYNEQF
>TRBJ2-7|TRBV29-1
SVSVDGLSGY
>TRBJ1-1|TRBV12-3/TRBV12-4
ASSLGGVMNTEAF